Presented here are 27 T cell receptor beta chains from one specimen sequenced in a study of blood T cell repertoires in COVID-19. Assay: immunoSEQ multiplex PCR; the TCRdb copy retains only in-frame clones and omits some. The data show approximately 70,000 clones, around 87% seen once. The specimen was peripheral blood. The receptors were gathered from a man over 45 with active COVID-19.

V is TRBV27 and J is TRBJ2-7; 8 positions match TRBD1. The germline gives CDR1 MNHEY, CDR2 SMNVEV (reference sequence). The junction had 5 bases not matched to a gene; V was cut back by 3 bases and J by 1 base. This CDR3 contains 15 residues. CDR3 in DNA: TGTGCCAGCAGTTTCGGGAGACAGGGGTCCTACGAGCAGTACTTC. It specifies CASSFGRQGSYEQYF.

The chain recombines TRBV12-5 with TRBJ1-2; possibly TRBD1 for D (5 bases). Germline values: CDR1 LGHNT, CDR2 FRNRAP. Deletions cut 7 bases from V and 8 bases from J, with 20 bases between. CDR3 length equals 14 residues. The CDR3, as DNA: TGTGCTAGTGCGCGGGGCCTAGACAGCGAAGGCTACACCTTC. As protein: CASARGLDSEGYTF.

The V gene is TRBV6-5, the J gene TRBJ2-3, with D perhaps matching TRBD1 (6 bases). The CDR3 has 14 amino acids. V was trimmed by 4 bases and J by 5 bases, leaving 13 bases between them. Germline V gives CDR1 MNHEY, CDR2 SVGAGI. The CDR3 coding sequence is TGTGCCAGCAGTTCGCAGGGGTCGGGAGATACGCAGTATTTT. This gives the protein CASSSQGSGDTQYF.

J is TRBJ2-1 and V is TRBV28, with a possible D match to TRBD2 (7 bases). The ends were cut back, 0 bases at V and 8 bases at J, with 14 bases in the middle. The CDR3 totals 15 residues. Looked up from germline, CDR1 is MDHEN and CDR2 is SYDVKM. The CDR3 is CASSLWGGAPDEQFF. In DNA, the CDR3 is TGTGCCAGCAGTTTATGGGGGGGGGCCCCGGATGAGCAGTTCTTC.

The rearrangement joins TRBV29-1 to TRBJ1-2, with D unresolved. CDR1 is SQVTM, CDR2 ANQGSEA, per germline. The length of the CDR3 is 11 residues. Deletions cut 7 bases from V and 6 bases from J, with 12 bases between. In nucleotides, the CDR3 is TGCAGCGCTAACTTAGCGGATGGCTACACCTTC. Protein: CSANLADGYTF.

V is TRBV7-8 and J is TRBJ1-2, with TRBD1 identical over 8 bases. CDR3 length equals 13 residues. Germline V gives CDR1 SGHVS, CDR2 FQNEAQ. Losses at the gene ends were 4 bases for V and 7 bases for J; bases not matched to a gene: 5. CDR3 sequence reads: CASSSTGEGGYTF. The CDR3 region has the DNA TGTGCCAGCAGCTCGACAGGGGAAGGTGGCTACACCTTC. The variable domain in full, with the rest retrieved from reference TRBV7-8 and TRBJ1-2, is GAGVSQSPRYKVAKRGQDVALRCDPISGHVSLFWYQQALGQGPEFLTYFQNEAQLDKSGLPSDRFFAERPEGSVSTLKIQRTQQEDSAVYLCASSSTGEGGYTFGSGTRLTVV.

The rearrangement joins TRBV9 to TRBJ2-7; 7 bases map to TRBD1. The CDR3 is 16 residues long. Looked up from germline, CDR1 is SGDLS and CDR2 is YYNGEE. V shed 3 bases, J shed 1 base, and the junction held 10 bases outside the gene matches. CDR3 residues: CASSGDHRGASYEQYF. In DNA, the CDR3 is TGTGCCAGCAGCGGAGACCACAGGGGCGCTTCCTACGAGCAGTACTTC.

V is TRBV19 and J is TRBJ2-7; D may be TRBD1 (7 bases). The CDR3 extends over 14 amino acids. The V end lost 9 bases, the J end lost 2 bases, and 17 bases lay between the germline ends. In germline, CDR1 is LNHDA, CDR2 SQIVND (reference sequence). The DNA for the CDR3 is TGTGCCAGCAGACTAGGGGGCAGCACCTACGAGCAGTACTTC. Translation gives CASRLGGSTYEQYF.

The CDR3 DNA reads as TGTGCCAGCAGCCCAGGGACTAGCCAATACTTC. This codes for CASSPGTSQYF. The chain has TRBV7-9 and TRBJ2-5, with TRBD2 matching over 9 bases. Per the germline V gene, CDR1 is SEHNR and CDR2 is FQNEAQ (reference sequence). V lost 5 bases and J lost 14; bases outside the gene matches: 6. This CDR3 is built from 11 residues.

The chain recombines TRBV5-1 with TRBJ1-4; unclear D gene. CDR1 is SGHRS and CDR2 is YFSETQ in the germline V gene. The CDR3 length is 14 residues. The V and J ends lost 4 bases and 0 bases respectively, with 7 bases between them. CDR3 in DNA: TGCGCCAGCAGCCCCGTTGCAACTAATGAAAAACTGTTTTTT. Translation: CASSPVATNEKLFF.

V gene TRBV28 combines with J gene TRBJ2-7; 7 nucleotides agree with TRBD2. The germline V gene has CDR1 MDHEN and CDR2 SYDVKM. Unmatched junction bases numbered 4, after V lost 3 bases and J lost 2 bases. This CDR3 region has 14 residues. DNA of the CDR3: TGTGCCAGCAGTTTCGCGGGAGTGACCTACGAGCAGTACTTC. Its translation: CASSFAGVTYEQYF.

This sequence joins TRBV6-4 and TRBJ2-3; D might be TRBD2 (6 bases). Trimming pared 10 bases from V and 3 bases from J, leaving 23 bases between. The CDR3 consists of 16 residues. Germline V gene sequence: CDR1 MRHNA, CDR2 SNTAGT. The CDR3 sequence is CATAPSRGGGTDTQYF. Written as DNA, the CDR3 is TGTGCCACCGCCCCATCCAGAGGCGGAGGGACAGATACGCAGTATTTT.

This clone appeared a few times. The chain links TRBV18 to TRBJ2-7; D may be TRBD1 (6 bases). Germline V lookup: CDR1 KGHSH, CDR2 LQKENI. With 5 bases removed from V and 3 bases from J, the gap between germline ends came to 11 bases. The CDR3 runs to 13 residues. As DNA, the CDR3 is TGTGCCAGCTCAGGTCAGGGGCTCTACGAGCAGTACTTC. As protein: CASSGQGLYEQYF.

As DNA, the CDR3 is TGTGCCAGCAGTTTAACGCCTTCCTCCCTACGAGAGACCCAGTACTTC. This gives the protein CASSLTPSSLRETQYF. The V gene is TRBV28, the J gene TRBJ2-5; D is unresolved. CDR3 length: 16 amino acids. V lost 2 bases to trimming and J lost 4 bases, with 17 bases between them. Germline assignment: CDR1 MDHEN and CDR2 SYDVKM.

V is TRBV7-2 and J is TRBJ1-3; the D is unclear. The CDR3 contains 14 residues. From germline, CDR1 is SGHTA and CDR2 FQGNSA. Trimming removed 3 bases at V and 2 bases at J, with 8 bases between. The CDR3 nucleotides read TGTGCCAGCAGCTTGCGGGAAGCTGGAAACACCATATATTTT. Translated, it gives CASSLREAGNTIYF.

The chain recombines TRBV2 with TRBJ2-7, with D unresolved. Per the germline V gene, CDR1 is SNHLY and CDR2 is FYNNEI. V was shortened by 0 bases and J by 12 bases, with 9 bases between the two germline ends. This CDR3 has 11 residues. CDR3 protein: CASSEAATPYF. DNA for the CDR3: TGTGCCAGCAGTGAAGCGGCGACTCCGTACTTC.

The gene calls are TRBV6-2 or TRBV6-3 and TRBJ2-5; 14 bases are shared with TRBD2. The germline gives CDR1 MNHEY, CDR2 SVGEGT. The CDR3 totals 19 residues. The V gene end was trimmed by 2 bases and the J gene end by 3 bases; junction bases not matched to a gene: 11. This CDR3 reads CASSYPIGTSGGPKETQYF. Here the CDR3 DNA reads TGTGCCAGCAGTTACCCCATAGGGACTAGCGGGGGACCTAAAGAGACCCAGTACTTC.

CDR3 sequence reads: CASSRTSGRENEQFF. For the CDR3, the DNA is TGTGCCAGTAGTCGGACTAGCGGGAGGGAGAATGAGCAGTTCTTC. The V call is TRBV19, the J call TRBJ2-1; 15 nucleotides agree with TRBD2. V trimming: 5 bases; J trimming: 7 bases; junction bases outside the gene matches: 3. CDR1 and CDR2 from the germline V gene are LNHDA and SQIVND (reference sequence). The CDR3 is 15 residues long.

This rearrangement joins TRBV19 to TRBJ1-2, with TRBD1 as a possible D gene (6 bases). CDR3 size: 14 residues. CDR1 is LNHDA, CDR2 SQIVND, per germline (reference sequence). Trimming took off 7 bases at V and 3 bases at J, with 15 bases between the two ends. CDR3 DNA sequence: TGTGCCAGTATGGGTACAGGGCTTCACTATGGCTACACCTTC. This codes for CASMGTGLHYGYTF.

As regards this clone: The same CDR3 is also encoded by other DNA sequences in this sample. V gene TRBV6-2 or TRBV6-3 combines with J gene TRBJ1-1; D may be TRBD1 (5 bases). The V end was cut by 4 bases, the J end by 0 bases, with 12 bases between. Per germline, CDR1 MNHEY and CDR2 SVGEGT. The CDR3 has 15 residues. Here the CDR3 DNA reads TGTGCCAGCAGTTCCACGACAGAAATGAACACTGAAGCTTTCTTT. The encoded protein is CASSSTTEMNTEAFF.

The V and J genes are TRBV10-3 and TRBJ1-6; 11 bases line up with TRBD1. CDR1 ENHRY and CDR2 SYGVKD come from the germline V gene. There are 16 residues in the CDR3. V shed 3 bases, J shed 9 bases, and the junction held 7 bases outside the gene matches. DNA of the CDR3: TGTGCCATCAGTGACGCGGGACAGGGGGATGGTTCACCCCTCCACTTT. This encodes CAISDAGQGDGSPLHF.

V gene TRBV9 combines with J gene TRBJ2-1; 9 bases align to TRBD1. The length of the CDR3 is 16 residues. Per the germline V gene, CDR1 is SGDLS and CDR2 is YYNGEE. V lost 2 bases, J lost 5 bases, and 8 bases stayed unmatched. CDR3 protein: CASSVRGTGNNNEQFF. Written as DNA, the CDR3 is TGTGCCAGCAGCGTGAGGGGGACAGGGAACAACAATGAGCAGTTCTTC.

This clone was seen once. The chain has TRBV9 and TRBJ2-5; tentatively, D is TRBD1 (6 bases). The CDR3 is 13 residues long. CDR1 and CDR2 (germline): SGDLS, YYNGEE. V lost 3 bases and J lost 7, with 13 bases in between. As DNA, the CDR3 is TGTGCCAGCAGCGACAGGGCAGTGGGGACCCAGTACTTC. This translates into CASSDRAVGTQYF.

The chain couples TRBV7-2 to TRBJ1-1; 8 nucleotides agree with TRBD1. Per the germline V gene, CDR1 is SGHTA and CDR2 is FQGNSA. After removal of 4 bases from V and 1 base from J, the junction contained 11 bases not matched to a gene. This CDR3 spans 17 amino acids. CDR3 sequence (DNA): TGTGCCAGCAGCTCCCCCCGGCAGGGGGCTCGGAACACTGAAGCTTTCTTT. Protein sequence: CASSSPRQGARNTEAFF.

V is TRBV10-3 and J is TRBJ1-4; D perhaps matches TRBD1 (6 bases). Germline values: CDR1 ENHRY, CDR2 SYGVKD. The CDR3 sequence is 13 residues long. V was trimmed by 8 bases and J by 7 bases, leaving 14 bases between them. This CDR3 reads CAIRQGGSEKLFF. In nucleotides, the CDR3 is TGTGCCATCCGCCAAGGGGGATCTGAAAAACTGTTTTTT.

The chain uses TRBV4-2 and TRBJ2-5, with 7 bases aligning to TRBD2. Trimming removed 1 base from V and 3 bases from J; junction bases left unmatched: 5. The germline gives CDR1 LGHNA, CDR2 YNFKEQ. This CDR3 contains 15 residues. This CDR3 reads CASSQGLTSEETQYF. The CDR3 region has the DNA TGTGCCAGCAGCCAAGGACTAACTAGCGAAGAGACCCAGTACTTC.

V and J are TRBV28 and TRBJ1-1; 10 nucleotides match TRBD1. Per germline, CDR1 MDHEN and CDR2 SYDVKM. Losses at the gene ends were 6 bases for V and 12 bases for J; bases not matched to a gene: 7. The CDR3 length is 12 residues. Here the CDR3 DNA reads TGTGCCAGCAGCCTGGGACAGGGGTCGACTTTCTTT. Its protein is CASSLGQGSTFF.